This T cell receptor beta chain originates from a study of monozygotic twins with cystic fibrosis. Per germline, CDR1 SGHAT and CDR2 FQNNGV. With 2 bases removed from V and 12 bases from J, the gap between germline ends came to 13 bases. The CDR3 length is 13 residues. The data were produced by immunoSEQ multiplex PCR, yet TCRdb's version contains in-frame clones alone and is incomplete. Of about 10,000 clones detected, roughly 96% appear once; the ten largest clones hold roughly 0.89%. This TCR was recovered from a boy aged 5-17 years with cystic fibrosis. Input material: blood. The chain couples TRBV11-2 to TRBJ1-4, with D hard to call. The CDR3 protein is CASSLWDRVELFF. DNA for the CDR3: TGTGCCAGCAGCTTATGGGATAGGGTGGAACTGTTTTTT.